Listed here are 10 T cell receptor beta chains from one sample, sequenced in a study of T-cell memory formation after mild COVID-19. TCRdb redid the calling of the 5' RACE reads with MiXCR, one entry per CDR3 protein. There are roughly 340,000 distinct CDR3 sequences in the sample; roughly 15% occur only once, and under 25% lies in the top ten. Source material: PBMCs or a T cell subset sorted from them (not recorded which). The receptors stem from a man aged 18 to 29 who had mild COVID-19 (a few samples of this study predate the infection). Cell type and time point are not known.

The count of this clonotype is one. The rearrangement links TRBV28 to TRBJ1-1; D is perhaps TRBD1 (5 bases). Trimming stripped 8 bases from V and 3 bases from J, with 13 bases between. The CDR3 is 13 amino acids. The germline CDR1 and CDR2 sequences are MDHEN and SYDVKM. The CDR3 sequence is CASDSWGYTEAFF. For the CDR3, the DNA is TGTGCCAGCGACTCCTGGGGGTACACTGAAGCTTTCTTT.

This clonotype appeared once. One base away lies a much larger clone, so this may be a sequencing read error. The chain carries TRBV27 and TRBJ2-5; 8 bases agree with TRBD1. This CDR3 has 15 residues. J lost 6 bases, V lost 3 bases, and 9 bases had no gene match. Germline V CDR1 and CDR2: MNHEY, SMNVEV (reference sequence). Here the CDR3 DNA reads TGTGCCAGCAGTTTTTCCGCAGGGGGCTGGAAGACCCAGTACTTC. Residues: CASSFSAGGWKTQYF.

J is TRBJ1-4 and V is TRBV12-3 or TRBV12-4; no reliable D call. Trimming stripped 4 bases from V and 0 bases from J, with 18 bases between. CDR3 length equals 18 residues. CDR3 protein: CASSSNLYFPATNEKLFF. CDR3 DNA sequence: TGTGCCAGCAGTTCAAACCTTTACTTCCCTGCAACTAATGAAAAACTGTTTTTT.

A few counts support this clonotype. The chain joins TRBV5-1 to TRBJ2-3, with 12 nucleotides matching TRBD2. Germline lookup yields CDR1 SGHRS and CDR2 YFSETQ. Trimming took 4 bases from V and 3 from J; bases not matched to a gene: 12. The CDR3 is 18 amino acids. The CDR3 region is CASSAGTSGRAITDTQYF. The CDR3 DNA follows: TGCGCCAGCAGCGCCGGGACTAGCGGGCGGGCGATAACAGATACGCAGTATTTT.

This clonotype has just a few counts. V and J are TRBV28 and TRBJ2-1; 7 bases align to TRBD1. Trimming removed 5 bases from V and 5 bases from J; junction bases left unmatched: 6. The CDR3 totals 14 residues. Germline V gene lookup returns CDR1 MDHEN and CDR2 SYDVKM. The CDR3 sequence is CASSPLDRDNEQFF. The CDR3 coding sequence is TGTGCCAGCAGTCCCCTCGACAGGGACAATGAGCAGTTCTTC.

The chain employs TRBV28 and TRBJ1-6, with D unresolved. The V gene lost 5 bases and the J gene lost 15 bases, with 20 bases spanning the gap. This CDR3 has 14 amino acids. From germline, CDR1 is MDHEN and CDR2 SYDVKM. The CDR3 nucleotides are TGTGCCAGCAGTCTACTAATTGACGGCCCGTACCTCCACTTT. Encoded protein: CASSLLIDGPYLHF. Looking up the rest from reference TRBV28 and TRBJ1-6 gives the full variable domain: DVKVTQSSRYLVKRTGEKVFLECVQDMDHENMFWYRQDPGLGLRLIYFSYDVKMKEKGDIPEGYSVSREKKERFSLILESASTNQTSMYLCASSLLIDGPYLHFGNGTRLTVT.

V gene TRBV15 combines with J gene TRBJ1-4, with D unresolved. Trimming removed 6 bases at V and 8 bases at J, with 19 bases between. The CDR3 has 15 residues. Germline values: CDR1 LNHNV, CDR2 YYDKDF (reference sequence). Here the CDR3 DNA reads TGTGCCACCAGGGACCGTATGGTTGCAGTCGAAAAACTGTTTTTT. Translation gives CATRDRMVAVEKLFF.

This chain links TRBV4-1 with TRBJ1-3; D may be TRBD1 (5 bases). This CDR3 contains 16 residues. With 4 bases removed from V and 2 bases from J, the gap between germline ends came to 15 bases. The germline gives CDR1 MGHRA, CDR2 YSYEKL. The CDR3 DNA is TGCGCCAGCAGCCTACGGGGAGGGGCCGCTGGAAACACCATATATTTT. This codes for CASSLRGGAAGNTIYF.

The sample holds a few counts of this clonotype. The V call is TRBV19, the J call TRBJ1-1; D remains ambiguous. V lost 9 bases and J 1 base, leaving 15 bases between the germline ends. The CDR3 is made up of 14 amino acids. The V gene's germline CDR1 is LNHDA and CDR2 SQIVND (reference sequence). For the CDR3, the DNA is TGTGCCAGCACCTCGGGTTTTGGGAACACTGAAGCTTTCTTT. Amino acids: CASTSGFGNTEAFF.

This clonotype was picked up a small number of times. The rearrangement joins TRBV7-6 to TRBJ2-1; the D gene is possibly TRBD1 (5 bases). The CDR3 runs to 15 residues. The V and J ends lost 2 bases and 9 bases respectively, with 17 bases between them. Germline loops: CDR1 SGHVS, CDR2 FNYEAQ. The DNA for the CDR3 is TGTGCCAGCAGCTTATCAGGGTCGACAATGGGTGAGCAGTTCTTC. Its protein is CASSLSGSTMGEQFF. Looking up the rest from reference TRBV7-6 and TRBJ2-1 gives the full variable domain: GAGVSQSPRYKVTKRGQDVALRCDPISGHVSLYWYRQALGQGPEFLTYFNYEAQQDKSGLPNDRFSAERPEGSISTLTIQRTEQRDSAMYRCASSLSGSTMGEQFFGPGTRLTVL.